This T cell receptor (beta chain) was found in a study of cytomegalovirus exposure and HLA in healthy donors. Study observations and caveats: 87-base-pair reads could not separate some V segments, including TRBV6-2 and TRBV6-3.

PCR employed 60 Vbeta and 13 Jbeta primers. Here immunoSEQ multiplex PCR was the method, and the copy in TCRdb shows in-frame clones only, minus some. Of fewer than 120,000 clones detected, roughly three quarters appear once; the ten largest clones hold around 5.9%. This clone was seen only once. Antigen: not known. Per germline, CDR1 SNHLY and CDR2 FYNNEI. Germline trimming cut 1 base from V and 11 bases from J; bases unmatched to any gene: 13. The CDR3 contains 15 residues. Sequencing was done on a sample of PBMCs. The chain combines TRBV2 with TRBJ2-5; 7 bases align to TRBD2. The TCR was taken from a man aged 25 to 45 in good health and CMV-seropositive. The CDR3 nucleotides read TGTGCCAGCAGTGAAGGCAGGGACTATACGGCGGAGCAGTACTTC. The encoded protein is CASSEGRDYTAEQYF.